The sequence of this T cell receptor (beta chain) was determined in a study of T-cell reconstitution after alpha-beta-depleted transplantation in children. Trimming took 4 bases from V and 3 from J; bases not matched to a gene: 4. Germline loops: CDR1 SQVTM, CDR2 ANQGSEA. The CDR3 length is 14 residues. The authors prepared the TCRbeta library with unique molecular identifiers. One entry per CDR3 protein results from TCRdb running MiXCR on the PCR reads. The table has some 80,000 distinct CDR3 sequences, 18% seen once; the top ten hold 40% to 65%. The chain uses TRBV29-1 and TRBJ2-2; 8 bases are a match to TRBD1. This receptor was identified in a male patient aged 2 to 9 who had a stem cell transplant for acute lymphoblastic leukemia, so the T cells may come from the graft donor. The material sequenced was PBMCs, mostly from graft donor cells, taken 360 days after TCRalphabeta/CD19-depleted stem cell transplant. The CDR3 sequence is CSVGFRGHTGELFF. CDR3 DNA: TGCAGCGTTGGTTTCAGGGGGCACACCGGGGAGCTGTTTTTT.